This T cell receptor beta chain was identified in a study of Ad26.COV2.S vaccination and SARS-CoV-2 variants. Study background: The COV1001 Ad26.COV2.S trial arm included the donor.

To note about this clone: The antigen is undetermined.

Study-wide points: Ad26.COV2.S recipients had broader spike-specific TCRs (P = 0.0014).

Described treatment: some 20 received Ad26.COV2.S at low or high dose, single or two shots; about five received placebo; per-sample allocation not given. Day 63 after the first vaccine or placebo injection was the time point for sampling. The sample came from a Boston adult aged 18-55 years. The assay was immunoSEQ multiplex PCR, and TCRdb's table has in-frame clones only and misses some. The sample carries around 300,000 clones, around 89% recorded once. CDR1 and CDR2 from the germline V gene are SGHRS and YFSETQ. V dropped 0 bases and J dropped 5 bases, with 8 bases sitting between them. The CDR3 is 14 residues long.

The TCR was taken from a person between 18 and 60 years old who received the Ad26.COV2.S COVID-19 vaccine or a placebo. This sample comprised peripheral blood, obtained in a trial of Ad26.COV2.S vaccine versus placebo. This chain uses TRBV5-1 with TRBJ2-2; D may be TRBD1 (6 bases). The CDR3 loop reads CASSLETGTGELFF. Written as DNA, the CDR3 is TGCGCCAGCAGCTTGGAAACAGGGACCGGGGAGCTGTTTTTT.